This T cell receptor (beta chain) derives from a study of cytomegalovirus exposure and HLA in healthy donors. Donors consisted of healthy bone marrow donors. The study ran its PCR with 60 Vbeta and 13 Jbeta primers. Assay used: immunoSEQ multiplex PCR; TCRdb lists only in-frame clones, some missing. The data hold more than 100,000 clones, with approximately 66% observed a single time. The clonotype was recovered from a woman between 40 and 55 years old in good health and CMV-seropositive. Sequenced input: PBMCs.

The CDR3 loop is CASIPGSGSTDTQYF. The CDR3 nucleotides are TGTGCCAGCATCCCGGGGAGTGGTAGCACAGATACGCAGTATTTT. V usage is TRBV28 and J usage is TRBJ2-3; maybe TRBD2 (5 bases). The CDR3 totals 15 residues. Germline-derived CDR1 and CDR2 are MDHEN and SYDVKM. With 7 bases removed from V and 0 bases from J, the gap between germline ends came to 14 bases.